The 2 T cell receptor beta chains listed next were all sequenced from one sample in a study of radiation and T cells in renal cell carcinoma. Clones were sequenced by immunoSEQ multiplex PCR, and TCRdb holds only the in-frame ones, with some missing. Seen here are some 76,000 clones, 82% observed once, and the top ten hold almost 6%. Time point specified: blood 2 weeks post-SBRT. Stated treatment: 15 Gy SBRT to primary tumor, nephrectomy 4 weeks later. The sample consisted of blood, taken from a patient whose treatment included radiotherapy and nephrectomy. Receptors were obtained from a man in his 60s with renal cell carcinoma.

This rearrangement joins TRBV7-9 to TRBJ2-7; 7 bases are shared with TRBD1. CDR1 and CDR2 (germline): SEHNR, FQNEAQ (reference sequence). J gave up 0 bases and V 3 bases, and 8 bases lay outside the gene matches. The CDR3 has 16 residues. The CDR3 bases are TGTGCCAGCAGCTTCCCGACAGGGATAAGCTCCTACGAGCAGTACTTC. This translates into CASSFPTGISSYEQYF. The whole variable domain, filled in from reference TRBV7-9 and TRBJ2-7, reads DTGVSQNPRHKITKRGQNVTFRCDPISEHNRLYWYRQTLGQGPEFLTYFQNEAQLEKSRLLSDRFSAERPKGSFSTLEIQRTEQGDSAMYLCASSFPTGISSYEQYFGPGTRLTVT.

This clone occurred once. The chain combines TRBV28 with TRBJ1-2; TRBD1 matches at 12 bases. The germline V gene encodes CDR1 MDHEN and CDR2 SYDVKM. CDR3 length: 19 residues. V lost 5 bases, J lost 0 bases, and 13 bases stayed unmatched. DNA of the CDR3: TGTGCCAGCAGTCCTTATGGGTGGGACAGGGGGCGAACTAACTATGGCTACACCTTC. Residues: CASSPYGWDRGRTNYGYTF.